The subject of this entry is one T cell receptor beta chain. Its antigen is currently unknown. CDR1 is SGHRS and CDR2 is YFSETQ in the germline V gene. There are 16 residues in the CDR3. V was shortened by 6 bases and J by 7 bases, with 20 bases between the two germline ends. The data derive from a study of T cell responses to AZD1222 COVID-19 vaccine. Study observations and caveats: The study sampled repertoires only after the peak T cell response. Only a handful of AZD1222 recipients were seropositive at baseline. Clonal diversity may have been underestimated, and the donors were mostly white British, with more females than males. Two doses of AZD1222 preceded a rise in Spike-specific TCR breadth and depth.

Libraries were prepared by immunoSEQ multiplex PCR; TCRdb keeps only in-frame clonotypes and omits some of them. The table shows 160,000 or so clones, with 90% occurring only once. The chain carries TRBV5-1 and TRBJ1-6, with D tentatively TRBD1 (5 bases). Sequencing used peripheral blood, obtained 28 days after the second AZD1222 dose. This clonotype was obtained from an adult who received the AZD1222 COVID-19 vaccine. The CDR3 coding sequence is TGCGCCAGCACCCGTGGAACAGGTTCATCGAATTCACCCCTCCACTTT. Protein sequence: CASTRGTGSSNSPLHF.